This T cell receptor (beta chain) emerged from a study of cytomegalovirus exposure and HLA in healthy donors. Whole-study context: The early release's HLA-typed donors yielded roughly 85 million unique TCRs.

13 Jbeta primers and 60 Vbeta primers were used for the PCR. Libraries were prepared by immunoSEQ multiplex PCR; TCRdb keeps only in-frame clonotypes and omits some of them. The sample totals tens of thousands of clones. Those who donated were healthy bone marrow donors. With 7 bases clipped from V and 4 bases from J, the junction kept 13 bases outside the gene matches. This CDR3 contains 16 residues. Germline V gene lookup returns CDR1 MNHEY and CDR2 SMNVEV (reference sequence). The clonotype originates from a woman in her thirties or forties in good health and CMV-seronegative. The sequenced material came from PBMCs. The chain couples TRBV27 to TRBJ2-1; 7 bases fit TRBD2. CDR3 DNA: TGTGCCAGCATCAATCTTGGGGGAGGGCCGTACAATGAGCAGTTCTTC. As protein: CASINLGGGPYNEQFF.